These 18 T cell receptor beta chains were sequenced from one sample in a study of beta chain features in type 1 diabetes. TCRB transcripts that were expressed got sequenced, as all of the isolated RNA had been reverse transcribed. Generated by immunoSEQ multiplex PCR, the TCRdb table keeps only in-frame clones and is missing some. Here the sample spans 250,000 to 300,000 clones, approximately 25% being singletons. For these receptors, no antigen is known. Findings of the study overall: Significant though moderate, a shortening of TCRB CDR3s appeared in all four CD4+ subsets of Type 1 diabetes patients.

The sequenced sample was naive CD4+ T cells from blood. These receptors came from a woman aged 30 to 39 with type 1 diabetes.

This clone was observed a few times. The chain has TRBV5-1 and TRBJ1-4; D may be TRBD1 (5 bases). V was clipped by 0 bases and J by 9 bases, with 12 bases between them. In germline, CDR1 is SGHRS, CDR2 YFSETQ. The CDR3 is made up of 14 amino acids. CDR3 amino acids: CASSLAGGEKKLFF. For the CDR3, the DNA is TGCGCCAGCAGCTTGGCCGGGGGAGAAAAAAAACTGTTTTTT.

This clone was recorded a few times. CDR3 region: CASSRYRGSERTDTQYF. CDR3 in DNA: TGTGCCAGCAGCCGTTACAGGGGCTCCGAAAGGACAGATACGCAGTATTTT. This sequence joins TRBV7-9 and TRBJ2-3; 7 bases match TRBD1. Per the germline V gene, CDR1 is SEHNR and CDR2 is FQNEAQ (reference sequence). This CDR3 has 17 amino acids. V trimming: 5 bases; J trimming: 3 bases; junction bases outside the gene matches: 14.

The V call is TRBV7-3, the J call TRBJ2-1; 10 bases fit TRBD1. CDR1 SGHTA and CDR2 FQGTGA come from the germline V gene. This CDR3 is built from 16 residues. With V trimmed by 5 bases and J by 8 bases, 12 bases remained unmatched. Here the CDR3 DNA reads TGTGCCAGCAGCATGCGCCTGGGACAGGGGAGGGATGAGCAGTTCTTC. Protein: CASSMRLGQGRDEQFF.

DNA of the CDR3: TGCGCCAGCAGCCAGAGAACAGGGTTTGACACTGAAGCTTTCTTT. Translation: CASSQRTGFDTEAFF. The rearrangement uses TRBV4-1 and TRBJ1-1; possibly TRBD1 for D (6 bases). The CDR3 is 15 amino acids. The V and J ends lost 3 bases and 3 bases respectively, with 14 bases between them. Germline V gene sequence: CDR1 MGHRA, CDR2 YSYEKL.

This clone was detected a few times. This sequence joins TRBV9 and TRBJ2-1; the D gene is possibly TRBD2 (6 bases). The germline V gene has CDR1 SGDLS and CDR2 YYNGEE. V gave up 0 bases and J gave up 7 bases, with 17 bases separating them. The CDR3 extends over 16 amino acids. CDR3 amino acids: CASSVAGRGGGNEQFF. CDR3 coding DNA: TGTGCCAGCAGCGTAGCGGGGCGGGGAGGCGGGAATGAGCAGTTCTTC.

The V gene is TRBV18, the J gene TRBJ2-7; a weak D match, TRBD1 (6 bases). The germline gives CDR1 KGHSH, CDR2 LQKENI. Trimming left V 8 bases short and J 6 bases short, with 17 bases between. The CDR3 contains 13 residues. The CDR3 bases are TGTGCCAGCACTCCGGACATGGGGGCCGAGCAGTACTTC. Translated, it gives CASTPDMGAEQYF.

The chain recombines TRBV28 with TRBJ2-7; 10 bases map to TRBD1. The CDR3 is 14 residues long. V was clipped by 5 bases and J by 4 bases; unmatched bases: 5. In germline, CDR1 is MDHEN, CDR2 SYDVKM. The CDR3 loop reads CASSPWDRGYEQYF. The CDR3 nucleotides are TGTGCCAGCAGTCCCTGGGACAGGGGATACGAGCAGTACTTC.

This chain links TRBV5-1 with TRBJ2-7; D not certain. CDR3 length: 12 residues. The V end was cut by 0 bases, the J end by 5 bases, with 6 bases between. The germline CDR1 and CDR2 sequences are SGHRS and YFSETQ. CDR3 sequence: CASSLDLHEQYF. In nucleotides, the CDR3 is TGCGCCAGCAGCTTGGATCTCCACGAGCAGTACTTC.

This clone was detected a few times. The rearrangement uses TRBV30 and TRBJ2-1, with D possibly being TRBD2 (5 bases). Trimming pared 2 bases from V and 7 bases from J, leaving 9 bases between. CDR1 is GTSNPN, CDR2 SVGIG, per germline (reference sequence). The CDR3 contains 12 residues. CDR3 bases: TGTGCCTGGAGTCAACTAGTGAATGAGCAGTTCTTC. Translating it yields CAWSQLVNEQFF.

The chain joins TRBV7-9 to TRBJ2-7; TRBD2 might be the D (6 bases). V was shortened by 4 bases and J by 2 bases, with 12 bases between the two germline ends. Germline-derived CDR1 and CDR2 are SEHNR and FQNEAQ (reference sequence). CDR3 length: 14 amino acids. CDR3: CASSSTGLTYEQYF. The CDR3 nucleotides are TGTGCCAGCAGCTCCACCGGACTAACCTACGAGCAGTACTTC.

This clone showed up just a few times. The V gene is TRBV27, the J gene TRBJ2-7; TRBD2 matches at 12 bases. The germline gives CDR1 MNHEY, CDR2 SMNVEV (reference sequence). The V gene end was trimmed by 5 bases and the J gene end by 2 bases; junction bases not matched to a gene: 4. The CDR3 loop spans 15 amino acids. The CDR3: CASSPRTSGTYEQYF. The CDR3 nucleotides are TGTGCCAGCAGTCCACGGACTAGCGGGACCTACGAGCAGTACTTC.

This clone has a handful of counts. The DNA for the CDR3 is TGTGCCAGCCTACCGTGGGACTCGATTCATGAGCAGTTCTTC. Translating it yields CASLPWDSIHEQFF. The gene calls are TRBV7-8 and TRBJ2-1, with D possibly matching TRBD2 (6 bases). The CDR3 covers 14 residues. Trimming shortened V by 8 bases and J by 8 bases, and 19 bases separated the two germline ends. CDR1 SGHVS and CDR2 FQNEAQ come from the germline V gene.

V gene TRBV5-6 combines with J gene TRBJ1-1; no firm D call. Per the germline V gene, CDR1 is SGHDT and CDR2 is YYEEEE. CDR3 length equals 11 residues. Trimming took 6 bases from V and 2 from J, leaving 5 bases between them. The CDR3 DNA follows: TGTGCCAGCACACTAAACACTGAAGCTTTCTTT. Its translation is CASTLNTEAFF.

V and J are TRBV20-1 and TRBJ2-1; D is uncertain. This CDR3 is 11 amino acids long. CDR1 and CDR2 (germline): DFQATT, SNEGSKA (reference sequence). Trimming took 3 bases from V and 4 from J, leaving 4 bases between them. The CDR3 nucleotides read TGCAGTGCTAGCGTGTACAATGAGCAGTTCTTC. Its protein is CSASVYNEQFF.

This clone was seen a handful of times. The rearrangement uses TRBV30 and TRBJ1-4; a weak D match, TRBD1 (5 bases). Germline CDR1 is GTSNPN and CDR2 is SVGIG (reference sequence). Trimming removed 4 bases from V and 8 bases from J, with 8 bases in between. This CDR3 comprises 11 residues. In DNA, the CDR3 is TGTGCCTGGACCCCAGGGGAAAAACTGTTTTTT. Its protein is CAWTPGEKLFF.

The gene calls are TRBV19 and TRBJ1-2, with 8 bases matching TRBD1. The CDR3 contains 15 residues. Germline-derived CDR1 and CDR2 are LNHDA and SQIVND (reference sequence). V dropped 5 bases and J dropped 6; count of bases not matched to a gene: 11. This CDR3 reads CASSFRDRPLDGYTF. The CDR3 DNA is TGTGCCAGTAGTTTCAGGGACAGGCCGCTGGATGGCTACACCTTC.

This clone appeared a few times. The chain's CDR3 is CASSQERGLYNEQFF. The CDR3, as DNA: TGCGCCAGCAGCCAAGAGCGCGGGCTCTACAATGAGCAGTTCTTC. This chain links TRBV4-1 with TRBJ2-1; TRBD2 is a possible D gene (5 bases). The CDR3 covers 15 residues. CDR1 is MGHRA and CDR2 is YSYEKL in the germline V gene. The germline V and J ends were trimmed by 0 bases and 3 bases, with 9 bases remaining between them.

This clone has a handful of counts. This sequence joins TRBV2 and TRBJ1-5; a weak D match, TRBD1 (5 bases). CDR1 and CDR2 from the germline V gene are SNHLY and FYNNEI. The CDR3 extends over 13 amino acids. Trimming shortened V by 3 bases and J by 9 bases, and 12 bases separated the two germline ends. The CDR3 nucleotides are TGTGCCAGCAGTGATGGGGGAGGGTGGCCCCAGCATTTT. Protein product: CASSDGGGWPQHF. Variable domain in full (rest from reference TRBV2 and TRBJ1-5): EPEVTQTPSHQVTQMGQEVILRCVPISNHLYFYWYRQILGQKVEFLVSFYNNEISEKSEIFDDQFSVERPDGSNFTLKIRSTKLEDSAMYFCASSDGGGWPQHFGDGTRLSIL.